The clone carrying this TCR beta chain has more than one count but fewer than ten. The data belong to a study of blood T cell repertoires in COVID-19. V dropped 3 bases and J dropped 6 bases, with 14 bases sitting between them. The germline CDR1 and CDR2 sequences are GTSNPN and SVGIG (reference sequence). This CDR3 comprises 14 residues. Measured with immunoSEQ multiplex PCR; TCRdb has only the in-frame clones, and not every one. The table has a few hundred thousand clones, 70% to 90% seen once. This clonotype was sampled from a woman older than 75 with acute or convalescent COVID-19. The chain combines TRBV30 with TRBJ2-2; possibly TRBD1 for D (6 bases). Material for sequencing was peripheral blood. The CDR3 sequence is CAWSPSTGPGELFF. The DNA for the CDR3 is TGTGCCTGGAGCCCTTCTACAGGGCCCGGGGAGCTGTTTTTT.